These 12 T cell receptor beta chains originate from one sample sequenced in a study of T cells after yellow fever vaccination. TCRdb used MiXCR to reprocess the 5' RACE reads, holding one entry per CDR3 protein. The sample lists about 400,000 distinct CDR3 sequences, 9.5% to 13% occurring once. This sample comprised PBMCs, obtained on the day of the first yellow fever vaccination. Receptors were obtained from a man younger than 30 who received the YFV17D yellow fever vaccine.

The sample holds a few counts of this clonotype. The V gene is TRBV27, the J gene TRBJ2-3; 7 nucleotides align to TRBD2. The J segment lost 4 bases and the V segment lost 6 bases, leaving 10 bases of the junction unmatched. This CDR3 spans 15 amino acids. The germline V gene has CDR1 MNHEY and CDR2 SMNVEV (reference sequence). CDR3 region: CASRTAGNDADTQYF. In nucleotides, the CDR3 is TGTGCCAGCAGGACAGCGGGAAACGACGCAGATACGCAGTATTTT.

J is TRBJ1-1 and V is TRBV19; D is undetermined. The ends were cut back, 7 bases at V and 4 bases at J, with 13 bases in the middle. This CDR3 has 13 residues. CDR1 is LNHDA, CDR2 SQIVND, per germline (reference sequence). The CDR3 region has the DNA TGTGCCAGTACCTCGACTACTTTCACTGAAGCTTTCTTT. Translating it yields CASTSTTFTEAFF. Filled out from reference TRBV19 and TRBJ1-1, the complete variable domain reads DGGITQSPKYLFRKEGQNVTLSCEQNLNHDAMYWYRQDPGQGLRLIYYSQIVNDFQKGDIAEGYSVSREKKESFPLTVTSAQKNPTAFYLCASTSTTFTEAFFGQGTRLTVV.

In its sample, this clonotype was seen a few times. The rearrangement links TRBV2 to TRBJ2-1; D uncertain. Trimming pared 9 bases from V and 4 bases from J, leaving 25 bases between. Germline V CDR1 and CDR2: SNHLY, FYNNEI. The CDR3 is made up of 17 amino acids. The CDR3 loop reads CASQKTSWGYQYNEQFF. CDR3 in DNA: TGTGCCAGTCAAAAGACTTCGTGGGGTTATCAATACAATGAGCAGTTCTTC. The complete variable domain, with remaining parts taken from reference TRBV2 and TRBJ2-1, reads EPEVTQTPSHQVTQMGQEVILRCVPISNHLYFYWYRQILGQKVEFLVSFYNNEISEKSEIFDDQFSVERPDGSNFTLKIRSTKLEDSAMYFCASQKTSWGYQYNEQFFGPGTRLTVL.

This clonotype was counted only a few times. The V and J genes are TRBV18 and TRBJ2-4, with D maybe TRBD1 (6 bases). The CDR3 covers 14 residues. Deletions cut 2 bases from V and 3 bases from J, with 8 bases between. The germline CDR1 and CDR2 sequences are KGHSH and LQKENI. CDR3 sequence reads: CASSPRQDKNIQYF. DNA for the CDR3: TGTGCCAGCTCACCAAGACAGGACAAAAACATTCAGTACTTC.

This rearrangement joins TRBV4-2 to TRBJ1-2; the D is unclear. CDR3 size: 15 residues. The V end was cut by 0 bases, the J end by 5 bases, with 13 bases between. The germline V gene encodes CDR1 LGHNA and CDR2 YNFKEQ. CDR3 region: CASSQDPNREYGYTF. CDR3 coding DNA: TGTGCCAGCAGCCAAGATCCTAACCGGGAGTATGGCTACACCTTC.

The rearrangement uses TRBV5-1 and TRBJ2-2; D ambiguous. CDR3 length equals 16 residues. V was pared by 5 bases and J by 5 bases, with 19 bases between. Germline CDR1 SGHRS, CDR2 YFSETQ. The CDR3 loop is CASSSQPASLTGELFF. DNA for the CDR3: TGCGCCAGCAGTTCACAGCCCGCAAGTCTGACCGGGGAGCTGTTTTTT. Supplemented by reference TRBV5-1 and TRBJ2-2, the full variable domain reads KAGVTQTPRYLIKTRGQQVTLSCSPISGHRSVSWYQQTPGQGLQFLFEYFSETQRNKGNFPGRFSGRQFSNSRSEMNVSTLELGDSALYLCASSSQPASLTGELFFGEGSRLTVL.

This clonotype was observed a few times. CDR3 sequence (DNA): TGTGCCAGCAGCTTGAAGACAGGGGCCTACAATGAGCAGTTCTTC. Translating it yields CASSLKTGAYNEQFF. The chain is built from TRBV5-5 and TRBJ2-1; TRBD1 agrees at 8 bases. The CDR3 consists of 15 residues. Unmatched junction bases numbered 2, after V lost 1 base and J lost 2 bases. Germline-derived CDR1 and CDR2 are SGHKS and YYEKEE (reference sequence).

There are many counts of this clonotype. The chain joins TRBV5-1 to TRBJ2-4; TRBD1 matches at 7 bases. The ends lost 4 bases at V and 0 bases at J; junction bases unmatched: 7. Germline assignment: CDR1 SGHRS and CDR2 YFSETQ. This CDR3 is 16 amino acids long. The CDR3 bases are TGCGCCAGCAGCGAGAGACAGGGCTTAGCCAAAAACATTCAGTACTTC. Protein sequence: CASSERQGLAKNIQYF.

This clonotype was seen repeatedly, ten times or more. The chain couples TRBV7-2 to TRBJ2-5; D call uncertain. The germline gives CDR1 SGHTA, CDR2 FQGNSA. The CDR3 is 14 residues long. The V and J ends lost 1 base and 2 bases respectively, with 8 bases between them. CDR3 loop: CASSLGLFQETQYF. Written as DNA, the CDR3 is TGTGCCAGCAGCTTAGGACTGTTTCAAGAGACCCAGTACTTC.

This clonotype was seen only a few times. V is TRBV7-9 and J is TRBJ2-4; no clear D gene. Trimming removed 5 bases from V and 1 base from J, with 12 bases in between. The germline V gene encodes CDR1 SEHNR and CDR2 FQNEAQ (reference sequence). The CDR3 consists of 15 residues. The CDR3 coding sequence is TGTGCCAGCAGCATCTTGTCGGGCGCCAAAAACATTCAGTACTTC. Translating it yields CASSILSGAKNIQYF.

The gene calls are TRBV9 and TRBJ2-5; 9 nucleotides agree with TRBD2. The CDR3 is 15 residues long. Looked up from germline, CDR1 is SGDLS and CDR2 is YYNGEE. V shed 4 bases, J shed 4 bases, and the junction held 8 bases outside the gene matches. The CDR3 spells CASSPSGGRGETQYF. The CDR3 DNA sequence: TGTGCCAGCAGCCCCAGCGGGGGGCGCGGAGAGACCCAGTACTTC.

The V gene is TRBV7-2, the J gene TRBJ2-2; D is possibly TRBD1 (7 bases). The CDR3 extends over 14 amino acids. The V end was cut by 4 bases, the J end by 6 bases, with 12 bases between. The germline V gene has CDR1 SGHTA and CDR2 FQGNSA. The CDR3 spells CASSSPGGPGELFF. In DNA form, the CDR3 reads TGTGCCAGCAGCTCCCCAGGGGGGCCCGGGGAGCTGTTTTTT.